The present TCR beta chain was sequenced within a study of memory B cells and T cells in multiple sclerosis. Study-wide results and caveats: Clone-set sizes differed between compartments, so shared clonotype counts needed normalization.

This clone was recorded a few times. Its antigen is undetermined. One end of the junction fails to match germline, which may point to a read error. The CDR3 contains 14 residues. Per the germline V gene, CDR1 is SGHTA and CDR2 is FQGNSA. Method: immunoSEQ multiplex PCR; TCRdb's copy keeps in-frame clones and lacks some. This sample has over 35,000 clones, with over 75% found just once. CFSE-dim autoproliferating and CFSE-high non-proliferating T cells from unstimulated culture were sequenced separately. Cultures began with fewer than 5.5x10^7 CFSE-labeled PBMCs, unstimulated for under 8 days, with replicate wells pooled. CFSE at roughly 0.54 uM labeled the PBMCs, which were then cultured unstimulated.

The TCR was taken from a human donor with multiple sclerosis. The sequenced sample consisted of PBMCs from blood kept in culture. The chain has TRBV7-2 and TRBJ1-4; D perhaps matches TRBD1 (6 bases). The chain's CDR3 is CASSPTGGGEQLFF. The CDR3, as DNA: TGTGCCAGCAGCCCGACAGGCGGCGGTGAACAACTGTTTTTT.